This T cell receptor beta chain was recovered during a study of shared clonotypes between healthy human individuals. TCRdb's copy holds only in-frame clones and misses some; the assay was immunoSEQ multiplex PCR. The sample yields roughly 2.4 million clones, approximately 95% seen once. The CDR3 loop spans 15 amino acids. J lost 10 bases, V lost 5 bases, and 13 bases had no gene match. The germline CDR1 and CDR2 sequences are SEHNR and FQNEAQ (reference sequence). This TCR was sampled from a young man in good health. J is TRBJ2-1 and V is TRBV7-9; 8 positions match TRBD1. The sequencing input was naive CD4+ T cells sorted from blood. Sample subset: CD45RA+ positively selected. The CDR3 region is CASSPGTGGFLEQFF. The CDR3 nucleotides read TGTGCCAGCAGCCCCGGGACAGGTGGCTTTTTAGAGCAGTTCTTC.